Shown below are 11 T cell receptor beta chains from a single sample sequenced in a study of T cell repertoires in cytomegalovirus infection (dated by TCRdb to between 2019 and 2020). Sequencing was carried out with an Illumina HiSeq 1500. TCRdb trimmed public reads at Q25 via fastp, called clones via MiXCR and kept in-frame beta chains. Each CDR3 protein appears once, grouped with its most common genes and DNA. In this sample the table shows about 300,000 distinct CDR3 sequences, about a tenth of which occur a single time. The ten largest make up less than 3% of the sample. The specimen was PBMCs. These receptors all stem from a human donor in good health (CMV status not recorded). Some clones in this sample may be carry-over from other donors' samples.

The chain recombines TRBV29-1 with TRBJ2-3, with D perhaps matching TRBD1 (5 bases). Germline loops: CDR1 SQVTM, CDR2 ANQGSEA. CDR3 length: 16 amino acids. The germline V and J ends were trimmed by 0 bases and 6 bases, with 19 bases remaining between them. This chain's CDR3 is CSVEDRKDNLGDTQYF. DNA for the CDR3: TGCAGCGTTGAAGATCGGAAGGACAATCTCGGGGATACGCAGTATTTT.

This rearrangement joins TRBV2 to TRBJ1-4; 7 bases line up with TRBD1. CDR1 is SNHLY, CDR2 FYNNEI, per germline. V lost 0 bases and J lost 8; bases outside the gene matches: 6. This CDR3 region has 15 residues. The CDR3 loop reads CASSEARQGREKLFF. The CDR3 DNA reads TGTGCCAGCAGTGAAGCCCGACAGGGACGGGAAAAACTGTTTTTT.

V gene TRBV18 combines with J gene TRBJ1-4; D uncertain. The CDR3 covers 12 residues. CDR1 and CDR2 (germline): KGHSH, LQKENI. V lost 3 bases and J 7 bases, leaving 6 bases between the germline ends. The CDR3 nucleotides are TGTGCCAGCTCACCGTCGGGTGAAAAACTGTTTTTT. This codes for CASSPSGEKLFF.

The rearrangement uses TRBV27 and TRBJ1-4; D remains ambiguous. Trimming pared 7 bases from V and 0 bases from J, leaving 9 bases between. This CDR3 spans 14 amino acids. Looked up from germline, CDR1 is MNHEY and CDR2 is SMNVEV (reference sequence). This chain's CDR3 is CASKKGATNEKLFF. Written as DNA, the CDR3 is TGTGCCAGCAAGAAAGGAGCAACTAATGAAAAACTGTTTTTT.

This clonotype was observed at least ten times. This chain joins TRBV28 and TRBJ2-7; D not resolved. Germline V gives CDR1 MDHEN, CDR2 SYDVKM. CDR3 length equals 13 residues. The V end lost 5 bases, the J end lost 7 bases, and 15 bases lay between the germline ends. As DNA, the CDR3 is TGTGCCAGCAGTCAGGCAGACCTCTTGGAGCAGTACGTC. Residues: CASSQADLLEQYV.

This clonotype was picked up many times. The V and J genes are TRBV5-1 and TRBJ2-2; a weak D match, TRBD1 (6 bases). Trimming took off 1 base at V and 3 bases at J, with 10 bases between the two ends. Germline assignment: CDR1 SGHRS and CDR2 YFSETQ. CDR3 length: 15 amino acids. Here the CDR3 DNA reads TGCGCCAGCAGCTTGTTGGGGGCGGACACCGGGGAGCTGTTTTTT. Translating it yields CASSLLGADTGELFF. Based on the CDR3 plus reference TRBV5-1 and TRBJ2-2, the full variable domain is KAGVTQTPRYLIKTRGQQVTLSCSPISGHRSVSWYQQTPGQGLQFLFEYFSETQRNKGNFPGRFSGRQFSNSRSEMNVSTLELGDSALYLCASSLLGADTGELFFGEGSRLTVL.

Many counts were recorded for this clonotype. The genes are TRBV7-2 and TRBJ2-7; D possibly matches TRBD1 or TRBD2 (5 bases each). The CDR3 length is 15 residues. The germline V gene has CDR1 SGHTA and CDR2 FQGNSA. Trimming removed 4 bases at V and 1 base at J, with 14 bases between. CDR3 nucleotides: TGTGCCAGCAGCTGGGACCGGGGTCCTTCCTACGAGCAGTACGTC. It encodes CASSWDRGPSYEQYV.

This clonotype appeared many times. The V and J genes are TRBV15 and TRBJ2-1; 8 bases are a match to TRBD2. J lost 9 bases, V lost 3 bases, and 22 bases had no gene match. Germline-derived CDR1 and CDR2 are LNHNV and YYDKDF (reference sequence). This CDR3 has 19 residues. The CDR3 bases are TGTGCCACCAGCAGGACTTCAGCGGGGGCCTACCTAAGTAAGATTGAGCAGTTCTTC. It encodes CATSRTSAGAYLSKIEQFF.

This clonotype showed up many times. V is TRBV10-3 and J is TRBJ1-2, with 7 bases aligning to TRBD1. Unmatched junction bases numbered 6, after V lost 4 bases and J lost 7 bases. Looked up from germline, CDR1 is ENHRY and CDR2 is SYGVKD. The CDR3 consists of 13 residues. As DNA, the CDR3 is TGTGCCATCAGTGGAGAGGGGGCTAGTGGCTACACCTTC. Protein product: CAISGEGASGYTF.

This clonotype has ten or more counts. The chain couples TRBV19 to TRBJ2-2, with D unresolved. There are 13 residues in the CDR3. Germline-derived CDR1 and CDR2 are LNHDA and SQIVND (reference sequence). The V end lost 3 bases, the J end lost 6 bases, and 8 bases lay between the germline ends. The CDR3 nucleotides are TGTGCCAGTAGTATTGGGAAGGCCGGGGAGCTGTTTTTT. Translated, it gives CASSIGKAGELFF. Full variable domain (outside the CDR3, taken from reference TRBV19 and TRBJ2-2): DGGITQSPKYLFRKEGQNVTLSCEQNLNHDAMYWYRQDPGQGLRLIYYSQIVNDFQKGDIAEGYSVSREKKESFPLTVTSAQKNPTAFYLCASSIGKAGELFFGEGSRLTVL.

This clonotype has more than one count but fewer than ten. The CDR3 sequence: CASSRNGQPNYGYTF. The CDR3 DNA follows: TGTGCCAGCAGTCGGAATGGACAGCCGAACTATGGCTACACCTTC. The chain recombines TRBV6-1 with TRBJ1-2; D perhaps matches TRBD1 (6 bases). This CDR3 has 15 residues. The germline V gene encodes CDR1 MNHNS and CDR2 SASEGT. V lost 5 bases, J lost 2 bases, and 15 bases lay in between.